The entry that follows covers one TCR beta chain sequence. The assay was immunoSEQ multiplex PCR, and TCRdb's table has in-frame clones only and misses some. The sample lists around 71,000 clones; 80% to 95% were seen once. The data were obtained in a study of technical replicates of blood from a few donors. Trimming pared 6 bases from V and 4 bases from J, leaving 15 bases between. Germline lookup yields CDR1 SQVTM and CDR2 ANQGSEA. This CDR3 comprises 13 residues. The sequenced sample was T cells isolated from PBMCs. The clonotype was recovered from a human donor in good health. The J gene is TRBJ1-2, the V gene TRBV29-1; TRBD1 is a possible D gene (6 bases). CDR3 DNA sequence: TGCAGCGTGCTTCTACTAGGGGGCTATGGCTACACCTTC. This translates into CSVLLLGGYGYTF.